Listed below are T cell receptor beta chains from one sample, sequenced in a study of Graves' ophthalmopathy and Graves' hyperthyroidism. TCRdb re-called the multiplex PCR reads with MiXCR, one entry per CDR3 protein. Of a few hundred thousand distinct CDR3 sequences listed, less than 20% were seen once; the top ten hold about 7.3%. Sequencing input: peripheral blood. The source of these receptors is a woman aged 18-29 years with stable Graves' hyperthyroidism. Each CDR3 is given with its conserved first and last residue. Each record gives: CDR3 length, clone size, V gene, J gene, D gene, CDR3 protein, CDR3 DNA. D genes are given only for firm matches. The listing skips clone size in some rows; elsewhere it reads once, few, many or a size class.

15,many,TRBV19,TRBJ1-1,-,CASSIIGGADTEAFF,TGTGCCAGTAGTATTATAGGAGGGGCGGACACTGAAGCTTTCTTT
13,many,TRBV18,TRBJ1-1,-,CASSRVANTEAFF,TGTGCCAGCTCCCGGGTCGCTAACACTGAAGCTTTCTTT
12,many,TRBV6-5,TRBJ1-1,-,CASSYDSREAFF,TGTGCCAGCAGCTACGACAGCCGTGAAGCTTTCTTT
15,many,TRBV11-3,TRBJ1-2,TRBD1,CASSLGATGGGGYTF,TGTGCCAGCAGCTTAGGCGCGACAGGGGGCGGCGGCTACACCTTC
13,many,TRBV6-1,TRBJ1-1,TRBD1,CASSDRGGTEAFF,TGTGCCAGCAGCGACAGGGGGGGCACTGAAGCTTTCTTT
14,few,TRBV5-1,TRBJ1-1,-,CASSLGPEATEAFF,TGCGCCAGCAGCTTGGGACCGGAGGCCACTGAAGCTTTCTTT
17,many,TRBV12-3/TRBV12-4,TRBJ2-5,-,CASSLGRPARAQETQYF,TGTGCCAGCAGTTTAGGACGTCCAGCCCGGGCGCAAGAGACCCAGTACTTC
18,few,TRBV11-2,TRBJ2-6,-,CASSLYPGANSGANVLTF,TGTGCCAGCAGCTTATATCCGGGGGCGAACTCTGGGGCCAACGTCCTGACTTTC
13,many,TRBV6-1,TRBJ2-7,TRBD1,CASTNRGYYEQYF,TGTGCCAGCACTAACAGGGGTTATTACGAGCAGTACTTC
14,-,TRBV7-3,TRBJ1-1,-,CASSPDPRTTEAFF,TGTGCCAGCAGCCCCGACCCACGGACCACTGAAGCTTTCTTT
14,-,TRBV6-5,TRBJ2-7,-,CASSNRLASYDQYF,TGTGCCAGCAGTAACCGACTGGCCTCCTACGATCAGTACTTC
14,many,TRBV20-1,TRBJ2-4,-,CSARGQVGKNIQYF,TGCAGTGCTAGAGGCCAGGTTGGCAAAAACATTCAGTACTTC
16,many,TRBV5-1,TRBJ1-2,TRBD1,CASSRWDQGVTYGYTF,TGCGCCAGCAGCCGCTGGGATCAGGGGGTAACCTATGGCTACACCTTC